This TCR beta chain stems from a study of identical twins. Broader study findings: The conclusions drew on cross-sectional statistical analysis instead of tracking the same donors.

Trimming removed 2 bases from V and 6 bases from J, with 5 bases in between. Looked up from germline, CDR1 is SNHLY and CDR2 is FYNNEI. The CDR3 consists of 12 residues. cDNA carried unique molecular identifiers, and a universal primer site was added by template switching. A single record per CDR3 protein comes from TCRdb applying MiXCR to the 5' RACE reads. The sample holds 1.5 million or so distinct CDR3 sequences, 32% seen once. This clonotype showed up just a few times. The antigen is unknown. A read error is possible here, since a much larger clone lies one base away. The J gene is TRBJ2-1, the V gene TRBV2, with no clear D. Sequenced material: cord blood. The sequence came from a newborn girl in good health. DNA for the CDR3: TGTGCCAGCAGTGAACTGGGCAATGAGCAGTTCTTC. Translating it yields CASSELGNEQFF.